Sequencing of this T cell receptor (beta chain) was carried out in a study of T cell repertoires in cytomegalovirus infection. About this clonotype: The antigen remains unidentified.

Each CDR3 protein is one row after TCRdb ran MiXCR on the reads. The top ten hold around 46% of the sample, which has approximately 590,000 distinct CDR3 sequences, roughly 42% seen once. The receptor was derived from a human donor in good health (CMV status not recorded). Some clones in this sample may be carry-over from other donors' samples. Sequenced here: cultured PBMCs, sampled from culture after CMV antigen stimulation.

CDR3 sequence: CASSRTPPRSYNEQFF. The DNA for the CDR3 is TGTGCCAGCAGTAGGACGCCACCTCGCTCCTACAATGAGCAGTTCTTC. J is TRBJ2-1 and V is TRBV6-2 or TRBV6-3; no reliable D call. The CDR3 contains 16 residues. Trimming stripped 5 bases from V and 0 bases from J, with 14 bases between. Germline values: CDR1 MNHEY, CDR2 SVGEGT.